This TCR beta chain was captured in a study of identical twins. Study-level results: Within beta out-of-frame sequences, the excess sharing observed between twins was weaker. Monozygotic twin pairs showed more out-of-frame TCR alpha sharing than models estimated. Diverse VJ usage suggested most zero-insertion clonotypes were not invariant T cells.

One entry per CDR3 protein, called by TCRdb with MiXCR from the 5' RACE reads. The sample lists approximately 350,000 distinct CDR3 sequences, about 12% seen once, with approximately 7.6% in the top ten. With respect to this clonotype: Its antigen is not identified.

CDR3 length: 16 amino acids. Germline V gives CDR1 LGHDT, CDR2 YNNKEL (reference sequence). V was cut by 0 bases and J by 6 bases, with 16 bases left in between. Everyone who donated was a healthy Caucasian. Separately, the same data were catalogued under a study of yellow fever vaccine responses in identical twins.

The chain carries TRBV3-1 and TRBJ2-3; D might be TRBD1 or TRBD2, each matching 5 bases. Material: CD8+ T cells sorted from blood. This sequence was found in a young woman in good health. CDR3 bases: TGTGCCAGCAGCCAAGAGTTGGCTTCCGAGGGGGATACGCAGTATTTT. Amino acids: CASSQELASEGDTQYF.